Listed below are T cell receptor beta chains from one sample, sequenced in a study of shared clonotypes between healthy human individuals. The method was immunoSEQ multiplex PCR; TCRdb's version includes in-frame clones alone and lacks a portion of them. This table holds some 2 million clones, 85% to 95% found once. The specimen was naive CD8+ T cells sorted from blood. The receptor source for this set is a man aged 18 to 30 in good health. Each CDR3 is given with its conserved first and last residue. A D gene is named only where the DNA matches it firmly.

j_call: TRBJ2-1; v_call: TRBV19; d_call: .; cdr3_aa: CASPPSPAGPYNEQFF; cdr3_nt: TGTGCCAGTCCCCCGTCGCCAGCCGGACCCTACAATGAGCAGTTCTTC
j_call: TRBJ2-3; v_call: TRBV2; d_call: .; cdr3_aa: CARNYPSTDTQYF; cdr3_nt: TGTGCCAGAAACTACCCAAGCACAGATACGCAGTATTTT
j_call: TRBJ2-7; v_call: TRBV27; d_call: .; cdr3_aa: CASSFHDEQYF; cdr3_nt: TGTGCCAGCAGTTTTCACGACGAGCAGTACTTC
j_call: TRBJ2-7; v_call: TRBV19; d_call: .; cdr3_aa: CASSPETSTIYEQYF; cdr3_nt: TGTGCCAGTAGTCCGGAGACCTCAACGATCTACGAGCAGTACTTC
j_call: TRBJ2-7; v_call: TRBV27; d_call: .; cdr3_aa: CASSLPGDFNEQYF; cdr3_nt: TGTGCCAGCAGTTTACCCGGGGATTTCAACGAGCAGTACTTC
j_call: TRBJ1-4; v_call: TRBV6-5; d_call: TRBD1; cdr3_aa: CASAGQGNEKLFF; cdr3_nt: TGTGCCAGCGCCGGACAGGGAAATGAAAAACTGTTTTTT
j_call: TRBJ2-5; v_call: TRBV6-6; d_call: .; cdr3_aa: CASGDGPTLQETQYF; cdr3_nt: TGTGCCAGCGGCGACGGGCCTACCCTGCAAGAGACCCAGTACTTC
j_call: TRBJ2-5; v_call: TRBV11-2; d_call: .; cdr3_aa: CASTHLRGEETQYF; cdr3_nt: TGTGCCAGCACCCACCTCAGGGGGGAAGAGACCCAGTACTTC
j_call: TRBJ2-4; v_call: TRBV27; d_call: TRBD1; cdr3_aa: CASSLGTGIRDIQYF; cdr3_nt: TGTGCCAGCAGTTTAGGGACAGGGATTAGGGACATTCAGTACTTC
j_call: TRBJ1-2; v_call: TRBV5-4; d_call: TRBD1; cdr3_aa: CASSSRTGSNYGYTF; cdr3_nt: TGTGCCAGCAGCTCCAGGACAGGGTCTAACTATGGCTACACCTTC
j_call: TRBJ2-1; v_call: TRBV28; d_call: .; cdr3_aa: CASSLSTNYNEQFF; cdr3_nt: TGTGCCAGCAGTTTATCGACAAATTACAATGAGCAGTTCTTC
j_call: TRBJ1-3; v_call: TRBV6-5; d_call: .; cdr3_aa: CASSYSTDSGNTIYF; cdr3_nt: TGTGCCAGCAGTTACTCGACCGACTCTGGAAACACCATATATTTT
j_call: TRBJ1-2; v_call: TRBV7-9; d_call: TRBD1; cdr3_aa: CASSGEGTGDYGYTF; cdr3_nt: TGTGCCAGCAGCGGCGAGGGGACAGGGGACTATGGCTACACCTTC
j_call: TRBJ2-7; v_call: TRBV7-2; d_call: .; cdr3_aa: CASSSGAYSSYEQYF; cdr3_nt: TGTGCCAGCAGCTCAGGGGCCTACAGCTCCTACGAGCAGTACTTC
j_call: TRBJ1-1; v_call: TRBV14; d_call: .; cdr3_aa: CASSHRGDTEAFF; cdr3_nt: TGTGCCAGCAGCCATAGGGGGGACACTGAAGCTTTCTTT
j_call: TRBJ2-1; v_call: TRBV5-6; d_call: .; cdr3_aa: CASSLRGGEQFF; cdr3_nt: TGTGCCAGCAGCCTGAGAGGGGGTGAGCAGTTCTTC
j_call: TRBJ2-5; v_call: TRBV29-1; d_call: .; cdr3_aa: CSVVSVTQYF; cdr3_nt: TGCAGCGTAGTAAGTGTAACCCAGTACTTC
j_call: TRBJ1-5; v_call: TRBV5-5; d_call: TRBD1; cdr3_aa: CASSPGQSGQPQHF; cdr3_nt: TGTGCCAGCAGCCCGGGACAGAGTGGTCAGCCCCAGCATTTT
j_call: TRBJ2-2; v_call: TRBV27; d_call: TRBD1; cdr3_aa: CASSPTGGEGTGELFF; cdr3_nt: TGTGCCAGCAGTCCGACAGGGGGGGAAGGCACCGGGGAGCTGTTTTTT
j_call: TRBJ2-7; v_call: TRBV18; d_call: .; cdr3_aa: CASSPGAAYEQYF; cdr3_nt: TGTGCCAGCTCACCTGGGGCCGCCTACGAGCAGTACTTC
j_call: TRBJ2-7; v_call: TRBV4-1; d_call: TRBD2; cdr3_aa: CASSHPGGNYEQYF; cdr3_nt: TGCGCCAGCAGCCATCCCGGGGGGAACTACGAGCAGTACTTC
j_call: TRBJ2-7; v_call: TRBV28; d_call: TRBD2; cdr3_aa: CASSLVLAGGSYEQYF; cdr3_nt: TGTGCCAGCAGTTTAGTCCTAGCGGGGGGTTCCTACGAGCAGTACTTC